This TCR beta chain derives from a study of blood T cells in healthy people across ages. With V trimmed by 6 bases and J by 7 bases, 13 bases remained unmatched. The CDR3 has 15 amino acids. The germline gives CDR1 SGHRS, CDR2 YFSETQ. Using a J-beta primer mix together with a sample-barcoded 5' primer, a second PCR was run for roughly 7 to 12 cycles. TCRdb independently ran MiXCR on the 5' RACE reads; one entry per CDR3 protein. The sample shows fewer than 2,000,000 distinct CDR3 sequences, roughly two fifths of them seen only once. The receptor was isolated from a human donor in good health. The sequencing input was blood. This rearrangement joins TRBV5-1 to TRBJ2-1; 7 bases are shared with TRBD2. The chain's CDR3 is CASTRGSGVRNEQFF. The DNA of the CDR3 is TGCGCCAGCACCCGGGGAAGCGGGGTGAGGAATGAGCAGTTCTTC.